This entry concerns a single T cell receptor (beta chain). Antigen: not known. These data are taken from a study of radiotherapy plus CTLA-4 blockade in lung cancer. Study overall: Disease control was present in roughly 29% of patients, and objective responses in approximately 20%. The study's findings and limits: TCR clones from tumors expanded in blood after radiotherapy plus ipilimumab.

The data were produced by immunoSEQ multiplex PCR, yet TCRdb's version contains in-frame clones alone and is incomplete. The sample lists roughly 44,000 clones, less than 85% occurring once. V dropped 4 bases and J dropped 5 bases, with 14 bases sitting between them. Germline V CDR1 and CDR2: SNHLY, FYNNEI. The CDR3 spans 14 residues. This TCR was recovered from a human donor with non-small cell lung cancer who had stable disease on radiotherapy plus ipilimumab. The chain combines TRBV2 with TRBJ1-1, with D perhaps TRBD1 (6 bases). The starting material was peripheral blood, obtained from a patient treated with radiotherapy plus ipilimumab. The CDR3 reads CASSGQGRRTEAFF. CDR3 coding DNA: TGTGCCAGCAGTGGGCAGGGGAGAAGGACTGAAGCTTTCTTT.